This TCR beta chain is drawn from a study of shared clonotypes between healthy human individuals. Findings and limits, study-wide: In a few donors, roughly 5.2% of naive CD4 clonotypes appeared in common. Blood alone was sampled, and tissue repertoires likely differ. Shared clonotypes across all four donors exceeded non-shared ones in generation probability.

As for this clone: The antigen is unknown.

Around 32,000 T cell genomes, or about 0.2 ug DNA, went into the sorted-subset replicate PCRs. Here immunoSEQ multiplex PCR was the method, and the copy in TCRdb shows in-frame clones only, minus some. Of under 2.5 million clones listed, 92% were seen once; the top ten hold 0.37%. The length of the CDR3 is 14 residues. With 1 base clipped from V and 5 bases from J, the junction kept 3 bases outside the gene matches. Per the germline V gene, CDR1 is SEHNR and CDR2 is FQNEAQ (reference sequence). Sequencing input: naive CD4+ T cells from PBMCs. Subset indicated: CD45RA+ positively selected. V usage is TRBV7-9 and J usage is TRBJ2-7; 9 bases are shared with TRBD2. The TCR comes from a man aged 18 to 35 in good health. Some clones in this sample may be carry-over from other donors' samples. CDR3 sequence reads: CASSLGTSGHEQYF. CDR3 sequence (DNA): TGTGCCAGCAGCTTAGGTACTAGCGGGCACGAGCAGTACTTC.